This T cell receptor beta chain was recovered during a study of T cell responses to AZD1222 COVID-19 vaccine (dated by TCRdb to the early 2020s). Context from the whole study: A total of approximately 240 trial participants underwent TCR sequencing, of whom nearly 210 had received two doses of AZD1222 and 26 had received two doses of the MenACWY control vaccine. Trial participants were enrolled by age into 18-55, 56-69 and 70-plus year subgroups, with roughly 160, 29 and 62 TCR-sequenced participants respectively.

Taken from cysteine to phenylalanine, the CDR3 has 17 residues. Only the CDR3 part of the read is kept: 51 bases, read in frame from the first base. Relative to germline, V is missing 8 bases and J is missing 5 bases, with 13 bases of the junction outside any gene match. Via the germline V gene, CDR1 is MDHEN and CDR2 SYDVKM. General findings and caveats noted by the study authors: Because no samples from the day 14 peak response were available, repertoires could be characterized only after the peak T cell response. Conclusions about previously exposed vaccinees were limited because only a handful of AZD1222 recipients were SARS-CoV-2 seropositive at baseline. The 56-69-year group was small, and its depth increase did not reach significance, likely because of low power. Most participants were white British and females outnumbered males, and the authors suggested that clonal diversity may have been underestimated. CD4 TCRs associated with the vaccine covered the entire spike protein, and the dominant responses were in regions 160-218 and 743-854. After two AZD1222 doses, both the breadth and the depth of spike-specific TCRs were significantly higher than at day 0 and than in MenACWY recipients. Reportedly, almost half of the unique spike-specific TCRs recognized epitopes lying outside the regions that are mutated in the B.1.351 and B.1.1.7 variants.

The CDR3 regions of human TCRbeta chains were analyzed by immunosequencing. Per the authors' processing: Repertoire TCRs were checked for matches against a reference library of SARS-CoV-2-specific TCRs that had been generated using the MIRA antigen-specificity platform. Breadth meant the fraction of unique TCRs that were SARS-CoV-2-associated, whereas depth meant the fraction of total T cells that were SARS-CoV-2-associated. Each spike-specific TCR was assigned to its reactive spike region and to a CD4 or CD8 class using the MIRA data. Log10-transformed breadth and depth values were compared by one-way ANOVA with Sidak's multiple comparisons tests. TCRdb provides this immuneACCESS table in a form limited to in-frame rearrangements. Some clones are lacking; in checked studies, under half of them reflect an unresolved V gene, and why the rest are absent is not known. The D gene and trimming were derived from the DNA, and the V and J assignments and clone size from that table. In all, the sample holds tens of thousands of clones, and 90% to 95% of those were seen once. The ten largest account for 3.5% to 5.5% of the sample.

This specimen's time point label, per the study, means: baseline before first vaccination. What the treatment or condition label conveys for this sample: meningococcal conjugate vaccine given as trial control. Samples from vaccinated people were obtained from the UK trials COV001 and COV002, which included a single-blind randomized controlled phase 2/3 trial of AZD1222 (ChAdOx1 nCoV-19) in healthy adults. For TCRbeta chain sequencing, PBMC samples from trial participants were taken at day 0 and at day 28 after the second dose. Details on this clone: What antigen it recognizes has not been identified. Base quality data are lacking; no much larger clone is found one base away.

This TCR was sampled from an adult in good health. Sequencing was performed on peripheral blood, taken on day 0 of MenACWY control vaccination. The sequence joins TRBV28 to TRBJ2-1, with 12 middle bases fitting TRBD2. The CDR3 sequence is CASEGTSGLGGHNEQFF. The DNA sequence follows: TGTGCCAGCGAAGGGACTAGCGGGCTAGGGGGGCACAATGAGCAGTTCTTC.